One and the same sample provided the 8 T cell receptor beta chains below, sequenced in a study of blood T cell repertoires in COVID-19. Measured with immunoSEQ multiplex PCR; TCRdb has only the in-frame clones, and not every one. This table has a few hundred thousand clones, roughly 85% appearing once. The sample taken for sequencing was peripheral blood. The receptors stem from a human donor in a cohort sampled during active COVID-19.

CDR3 sequence (DNA): TGTGCCAGCAGTTACTCGACACGGGGGTCCTATGGCTACACCTTC. It is translated as CASSYSTRGSYGYTF. This chain joins TRBV6-5 and TRBJ1-2; possible D gene TRBD1, 5 bases. V gave up 0 bases and J gave up 4 bases, with 12 bases separating them. The CDR3 contains 15 residues. Per the germline V gene, CDR1 is MNHEY and CDR2 is SVGAGI.

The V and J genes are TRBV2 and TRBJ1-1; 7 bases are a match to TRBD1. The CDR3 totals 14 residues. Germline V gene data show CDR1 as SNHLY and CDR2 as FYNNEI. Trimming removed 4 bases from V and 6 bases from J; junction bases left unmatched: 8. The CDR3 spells CASSVYGTASEAFF. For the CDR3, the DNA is TGTGCCAGCAGTGTATACGGGACAGCATCTGAAGCTTTCTTT.

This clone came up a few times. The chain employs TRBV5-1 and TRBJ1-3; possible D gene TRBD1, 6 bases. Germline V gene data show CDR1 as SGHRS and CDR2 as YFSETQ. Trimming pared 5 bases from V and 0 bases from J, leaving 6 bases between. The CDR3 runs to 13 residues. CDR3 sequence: CASRQGSGNTIYF. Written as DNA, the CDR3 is TGCGCCAGCAGACAGGGCTCTGGAAACACCATATATTTT.

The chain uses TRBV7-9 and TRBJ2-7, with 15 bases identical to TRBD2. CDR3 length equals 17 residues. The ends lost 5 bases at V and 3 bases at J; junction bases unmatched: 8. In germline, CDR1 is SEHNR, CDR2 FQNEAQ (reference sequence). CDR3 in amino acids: CASSPGTSGGFVYEQYF. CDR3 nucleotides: TGTGCCAGCAGCCCCGGGACTAGCGGGGGGTTTGTCTACGAGCAGTACTTC. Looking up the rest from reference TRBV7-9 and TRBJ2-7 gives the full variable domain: DTGVSQNPRHKITKRGQNVTFRCDPISEHNRLYWYRQTLGQGPEFLTYFQNEAQLEKSRLLSDRFSAERPKGSFSTLEIQRTEQGDSAMYLCASSPGTSGGFVYEQYFGPGTRLTVT.

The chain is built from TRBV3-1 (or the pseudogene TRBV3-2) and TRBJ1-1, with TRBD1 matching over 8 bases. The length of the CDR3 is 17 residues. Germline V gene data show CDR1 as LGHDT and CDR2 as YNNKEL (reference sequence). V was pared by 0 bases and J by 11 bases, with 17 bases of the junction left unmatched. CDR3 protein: CASSQESRGRTDGAAFF. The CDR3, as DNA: TGTGCCAGCAGCCAAGAGTCCAGGGGGCGGACGGATGGAGCGGCTTTCTTT.

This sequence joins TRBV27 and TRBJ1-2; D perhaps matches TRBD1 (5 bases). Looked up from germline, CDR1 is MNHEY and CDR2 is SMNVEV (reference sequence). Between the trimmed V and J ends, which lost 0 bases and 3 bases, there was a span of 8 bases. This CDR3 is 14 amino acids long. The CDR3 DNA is TGTGCCAGCAGTTTATCGCGGGGGGACTATGGCTACACCTTC. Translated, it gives CASSLSRGDYGYTF.

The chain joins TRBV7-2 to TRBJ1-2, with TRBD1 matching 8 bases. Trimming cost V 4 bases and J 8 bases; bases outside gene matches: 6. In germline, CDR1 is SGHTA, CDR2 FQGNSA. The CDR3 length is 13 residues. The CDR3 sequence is CASSSTGETGYTF. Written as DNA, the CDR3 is TGTGCCAGCAGCTCGACAGGGGAGACGGGCTACACCTTC.

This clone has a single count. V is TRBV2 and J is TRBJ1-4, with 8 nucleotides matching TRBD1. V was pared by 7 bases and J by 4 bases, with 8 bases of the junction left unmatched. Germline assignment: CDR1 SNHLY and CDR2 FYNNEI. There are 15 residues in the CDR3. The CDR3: CASKKQGVDNEKLFF. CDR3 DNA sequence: TGTGCCAGCAAAAAACAGGGGGTCGATAATGAAAAACTGTTTTTT.